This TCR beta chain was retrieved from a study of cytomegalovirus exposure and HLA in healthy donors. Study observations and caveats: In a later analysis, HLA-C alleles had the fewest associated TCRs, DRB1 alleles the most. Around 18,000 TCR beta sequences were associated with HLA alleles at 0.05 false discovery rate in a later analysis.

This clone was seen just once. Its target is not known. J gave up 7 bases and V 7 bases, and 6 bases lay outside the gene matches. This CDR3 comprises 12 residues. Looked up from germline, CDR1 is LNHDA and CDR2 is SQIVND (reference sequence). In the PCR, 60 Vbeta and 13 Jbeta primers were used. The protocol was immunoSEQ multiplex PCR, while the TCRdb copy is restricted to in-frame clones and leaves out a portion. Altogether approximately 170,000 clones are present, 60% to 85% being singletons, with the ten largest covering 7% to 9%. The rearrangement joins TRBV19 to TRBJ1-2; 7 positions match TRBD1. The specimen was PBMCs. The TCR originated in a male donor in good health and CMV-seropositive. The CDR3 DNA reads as TGTGCCAGTATTGAGGGGGCTCGTGGCTACACCTTC. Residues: CASIEGARGYTF.